Listed here are 21 T cell receptor beta chains from one sample, sequenced in a study of T cell repertoires in cytomegalovirus infection (dated by TCRdb to between 2017 and 2020). Their specific antigens are unknown. Read against the paper, the sample's treatment or condition label means: in vitro stimulation with specific CMV peptide epitopes to enrich CMV-specific T cells. For sequencing, an Illumina HiSeq 1500 was employed. TCRdb trimmed public reads at Q25 via fastp, called clones via MiXCR and kept in-frame beta chains. For every CDR3 protein sequence, its rows merge into one entry that carries the most common genes and DNA. This sample holds approximately 730,000 distinct CDR3 sequences; roughly 33% were observed only once. The ten largest clones add up to 18% of the sample. Material: cultured PBMCs, obtained from culture after CMV antigen stimulation. These TCRs come from a human donor in good health (CMV status not recorded). Some clones in this sample may be carry-over from other donors' samples.

This clonotype appeared many times. The chain combines TRBV7-2 with TRBJ1-2; 7 bases match TRBD1. Trimming removed 0 bases from V and 2 bases from J; junction bases left unmatched: 3. The CDR3 spans 15 residues. The germline CDR1 and CDR2 sequences are SGHTA and FQGNSA. CDR3 in DNA: TGTGCCAGCAGCTTAGCACCGGGACAGAACTATGGCTACACCTTC. It is translated as CASSLAPGQNYGYTF.

The chain is built from TRBV5-4 and TRBJ1-2, with 8 nucleotides matching TRBD1. CDR3 length: 15 residues. Germline CDR1 SGHNT, CDR2 YYREEE (reference sequence). Trimming cost V 6 bases and J 6 bases; bases outside gene matches: 13. Here the CDR3 reads CASIPPDRGLDGYTF. The CDR3 coding sequence is TGTGCCAGCATCCCCCCCGACAGGGGCCTAGATGGCTACACCTTC.

The chain links TRBV10-3 to TRBJ2-3, with TRBD2 matching 11 bases. The CDR3 has 19 residues. Germline CDR1 and CDR2: ENHRY and SYGVKD. After removal of 5 bases from V and 0 bases from J, the junction contained 13 bases not matched to a gene. The CDR3 DNA sequence: TGTGCCATCAGTACTCACTTTAGCGGGAGGGACACTAGCACAGATACGCAGTATTTT. Amino acid sequence: CAISTHFSGRDTSTDTQYF.

This clonotype was counted many times. The genes are TRBV7-8 and TRBJ1-6, with D uncertain. This CDR3 contains 14 residues. Trimming shortened V by 3 bases and J by 9 bases, and 12 bases separated the two germline ends. Germline CDR1 reads SGHVS; CDR2 reads FQNEAQ. The CDR3 reads CASSFRGSGSPLHF. DNA for the CDR3: TGTGCCAGCAGCTTCCGGGGTTCCGGTTCACCCCTCCACTTT. Using reference TRBV7-8 and TRBJ1-6 for the parts outside the CDR3, the full variable domain is GAGVSQSPRYKVAKRGQDVALRCDPISGHVSLFWYQQALGQGPEFLTYFQNEAQLDKSGLPSDRFFAERPEGSVSTLKIQRTQQEDSAVYLCASSFRGSGSPLHFGNGTRLTVT.

The V call is TRBV2, the J call TRBJ2-3; TRBD2 aligns across 7 bases. This CDR3 region has 12 residues. In germline, CDR1 is SNHLY, CDR2 FYNNEI. Trimming cost V 4 bases and J 15 bases; bases outside gene matches: 10. CDR3 region: CASSAQTAGSYF. The CDR3 DNA sequence: TGTGCCAGCAGTGCTCAGACAGCGGGGTCATATTTT.

V gene TRBV20-1 combines with J gene TRBJ2-7; D gene unclear. Germline V CDR1 and CDR2: DFQATT, SNEGSKA (reference sequence). Between the trimmed V and J ends, which lost 0 bases and 0 bases, there was a span of 6 bases. CDR3 length equals 13 residues. The chain's CDR3 is CSARDVGSYEQYF. As DNA, the CDR3 is TGCAGTGCTAGAGACGTCGGCTCCTACGAGCAGTACTTC.

This clonotype has more than one count but fewer than ten. The V and J genes are TRBV7-9 and TRBJ2-5, with unresolved D. V was pared by 5 bases and J by 5 bases, with 24 bases between. The CDR3 spans 17 residues. CDR1 SEHNR and CDR2 FQNEAQ come from the germline V gene (reference sequence). CDR3 region: CASSRFGPGRPKETQYF. The CDR3 nucleotides read TGTGCCAGCAGCCGATTCGGACCGGGCAGACCGAAGGAGACCCAGTACTTC. The full variable domain, its missing parts supplied by reference TRBV7-9 and TRBJ2-5, is DTGVSQNPRHKITKRGQNVTFRCDPISEHNRLYWYRQTLGQGPEFLTYFQNEAQLEKSRLLSDRFSAERPKGSFSTLEIQRTEQGDSAMYLCASSRFGPGRPKETQYFGPGTRLLVL.

This clonotype showed up many times. The V and J genes are TRBV7-9 and TRBJ2-6; TRBD1 might be the D (7 bases). The germline V and J ends were trimmed by 2 bases and 0 bases, with 17 bases remaining between them. This CDR3 contains 19 residues. Germline-derived CDR1 and CDR2 are SEHNR and FQNEAQ (reference sequence). In DNA, the CDR3 is TGTGCCAGCAGCTTAAGGTCGCGGGACAGCCTCTCTGGGGCCAACGTCCTGACTTTC. It encodes CASSLRSRDSLSGANVLTF.

This clonotype was counted once. The V call is TRBV4-3, the J call TRBJ2-3, with 8 bases lining up with TRBD2. With V trimmed by 3 bases and J by 0 bases, 5 bases remained unmatched. The CDR3 is 16 residues long. Germline lookup yields CDR1 LGHNA and CDR2 YSLEER. CDR3 DNA: TGCGCCAGCAGCCAGTCGATAGCGGGGAGCACAGATACGCAGTATTTT. As protein: CASSQSIAGSTDTQYF.

This clonotype was found a few times. The chain employs TRBV4-1 and TRBJ1-6; the D is unclear. Looked up from germline, CDR1 is MGHRA and CDR2 is YSYEKL. The V end lost 2 bases, the J end lost 8 bases, and 13 bases lay between the germline ends. This CDR3 spans 15 amino acids. The CDR3 DNA follows: TGCGCCAGCAGCCAATTCGACATGAGATATTCACCCCTCCACTTT. It encodes CASSQFDMRYSPLHF.

There are a few counts of this clonotype. The genes are TRBV4-1 and TRBJ1-2; the D is unclear. The V and J ends lost 5 bases and 1 base respectively, with 14 bases between them. Germline assignment: CDR1 MGHRA and CDR2 YSYEKL. CDR3 length: 15 residues. The chain's CDR3 is CASSSRGGINYGYTF. CDR3 nucleotide sequence: TGCGCCAGCAGCTCCCGGGGAGGTATTAACTATGGCTACACCTTC.

The V gene is TRBV6-1, the J gene TRBJ1-2; D unresolved. CDR1 MNHNS and CDR2 SASEGT come from the germline V gene. V was trimmed by 6 bases and J by 3 bases, leaving 11 bases between them. The CDR3 runs 13 residues. CDR3 loop: CASSPAVDYGYTF. For the CDR3, the DNA is TGTGCCAGCAGCCCGGCAGTTGACTATGGCTACACCTTC.

The chain carries TRBV20-1 and TRBJ1-2; D is possibly TRBD1 (5 bases). The germline gives CDR1 DFQATT, CDR2 SNEGSKA (reference sequence). V was pared by 6 bases and J by 6 bases, with 11 bases between. CDR3 size: 11 residues. The CDR3 DNA is TGCAGTGCCCAGGGTGCGCATGGCTACACCTTC. Translation: CSAQGAHGYTF.

The CDR3 loop reads CAWRAGSYNEQFF. The CDR3 DNA is TGTGCCTGGAGAGCGGGCTCCTACAATGAGCAGTTCTTC. V gene TRBV30 combines with J gene TRBJ2-1; D may be TRBD2 (6 bases). Germline V CDR1 and CDR2: GTSNPN, SVGIG (reference sequence). Between the trimmed V and J ends, which lost 3 bases and 0 bases, there was a span of 6 bases. The CDR3 is 13 residues long.

The chain has TRBV6-1 and TRBJ2-2; a possible D gene is TRBD1 (6 bases). CDR3 length equals 14 residues. Trimming cost V 6 bases and J 5 bases, with 13 bases left between them. Germline V CDR1 and CDR2: MNHNS, SASEGT. The CDR3: CASRQGPWTGELFF. The DNA for the CDR3 is TGTGCCAGCAGACAGGGTCCTTGGACCGGGGAGCTGTTTTTT.

The chain joins TRBV12-3 or TRBV12-4 to TRBJ1-1; the D is unclear. The CDR3 length is 12 residues. The V end lost 3 bases, the J end lost 5 bases, and 7 bases lay between the germline ends. The CDR3 nucleotides are TGTGCCAGCAGTTTTACTGCGACTGAAGCTTTCTTT. The encoded protein is CASSFTATEAFF.

The table lists this clonotype with many counts. The chain joins TRBV7-2 to TRBJ2-7; D could derive from TRBD1 or TRBD2 (6 bases each). V shed 6 bases and J shed 3 bases, with 15 bases lying between them. The CDR3 spans 14 residues. Germline V CDR1 and CDR2: SGHTA, FQGNSA. CDR3 residues: CASSSGALLYEQYF. The CDR3 nucleotides are TGTGCCAGCAGTTCGGGGGCCTTACTCTACGAGCAGTACTTC.

This clonotype was observed a few times. V usage is TRBV6-5 and J usage is TRBJ2-3; D might be TRBD1 (6 bases). Trimming took 4 bases from V and 3 from J, leaving 8 bases between them. CDR3 length: 13 amino acids. The germline V gene has CDR1 MNHEY and CDR2 SVGAGI. The CDR3 here is CASSWQGTDTQYF. Here the CDR3 DNA reads TGTGCCAGCAGTTGGCAGGGGACAGATACGCAGTATTTT.

This clonotype was seen a handful of times. This chain connects TRBV7-9 to TRBJ2-7; TRBD1 aligns across 10 bases. Germline lookup yields CDR1 SEHNR and CDR2 FQNEAQ (reference sequence). J gave up 7 bases and V 1 base, and 7 bases lay outside the gene matches. CDR3 length: 15 residues. This CDR3 is CASSLGQGAMSEQYF. For the CDR3, the DNA is TGTGCCAGCAGCTTAGGACAGGGGGCTATGTCAGAGCAGTACTTC.

This clonotype was recorded a few times. This chain uses TRBV11-2 with TRBJ2-1; perhaps TRBD2 as D (5 bases). CDR3 length equals 14 residues. The germline V and J ends were trimmed by 8 bases and 5 bases, with 16 bases remaining between them. Germline V gene lookup returns CDR1 SGHAT and CDR2 FQNNGV. CDR3 coding DNA: TGTGCCAGCGGGCCGGGGTCCACTGACAATGAGCAGTTCTTC. As protein: CASGPGSTDNEQFF.

The V and J genes are TRBV10-3 and TRBJ2-7; no firm D call. Germline CDR1 ENHRY, CDR2 SYGVKD. The CDR3 spans 12 residues. With 8 bases removed from V and 3 bases from J, the gap between germline ends came to 11 bases. The CDR3 reads CAIGPDHYEQYF. The DNA for the CDR3 is TGTGCCATCGGTCCCGATCACTACGAGCAGTACTTC.